These T cell receptor beta chains were read from a single sample in a study of response to subunit inactivated influenza vaccine. Each CDR3 protein gets one entry after TCRdb re-called the RT-PCR reads with MiXCR. The data contain about 800,000 distinct CDR3 sequences, around 20% of them seen just once; the ten biggest clones take up 10%. Sequenced here: PBMCs from blood, sampled less than 6 days after vaccination. The source is a man in his fifties who received an inactivated influenza vaccine. Both conserved end residues are trimmed from each CDR3.

TRBV7-9	ASSVSGSAYNEQF
TRBV20-1	STGANNEQF
TRBV4-3	ASSQWTLGANVLT
TRBV29-1	SVETLAGRQPQETQY
TRBV20-1	SGAVDRASEQY
TRBV2	ASSTSGSYLGTDTQY
TRBV12-3/TRBV12-4	ASSPGRADIQY
TRBV10-3	AISETASGYEQY
TRBV4-2	ASSPTGAAYDEQY
TRBV29-1	SVVYGARAHTQY
TRBV7-2	ASSQLTGDDYGYT
TRBV20-1	SAAPRRQGAGEQY
TRBV4-3	ASSRQRELGDTQY
TRBV24-1	ATSDLPSGDTDTQY
TRBV24-1	ATSGRTSTDTQY
TRBV12-3/TRBV12-4	ASSLAGARGGELF
TRBV28	ASSLRGGVSSSYNEQF
TRBV12-3/TRBV12-4	ASSLALSGAGYNEQF
TRBV20-1	SAREVLAGFTGELF
TRBV28	ASSLISGVNTGELF
TRBV4-2	ASSQASGGLQETQY
TRBV5-1	ASSLLQGADTEAF
TRBV27	ASSPTGRWDKQPQH
TRBV11-2	ASSLVPGTSGSREQF
TRBV30	AWSRQDNQPQH
TRBV30	AWSAPTSGRARTGELF
TRBV2	ASTEWASGEGRMEQY
TRBV20-1	SAQTGGTYEQY